This T cell receptor beta chain was profiled in a study of blood T cells in healthy people across ages. This CDR3 comprises 17 residues. V shed 2 bases, J shed 4 bases, and the junction held 11 bases outside the gene matches. Combining a sample-barcoded 5' primer with a J-beta primer mix, a second PCR ran for 7 to 11 cycles. TCRdb passed the 5' RACE reads through MiXCR, listing each CDR3 protein once. Found here are about 720,000 distinct CDR3 sequences, 22% of them singletons; the top ten hold about 22%. The rearrangement joins TRBV12-3 or TRBV12-4 to TRBJ2-4, with TRBD2 identical over 7 bases. This clonotype was obtained from a man in his sixties or seventies in good health. The sequenced sample was blood. CDR3 in DNA: TGTGCCAGCAGTTTACCCTTTGGGGCGGGAGAGAAAAACATTCAGTACTTC. It encodes CASSLPFGAGEKNIQYF.